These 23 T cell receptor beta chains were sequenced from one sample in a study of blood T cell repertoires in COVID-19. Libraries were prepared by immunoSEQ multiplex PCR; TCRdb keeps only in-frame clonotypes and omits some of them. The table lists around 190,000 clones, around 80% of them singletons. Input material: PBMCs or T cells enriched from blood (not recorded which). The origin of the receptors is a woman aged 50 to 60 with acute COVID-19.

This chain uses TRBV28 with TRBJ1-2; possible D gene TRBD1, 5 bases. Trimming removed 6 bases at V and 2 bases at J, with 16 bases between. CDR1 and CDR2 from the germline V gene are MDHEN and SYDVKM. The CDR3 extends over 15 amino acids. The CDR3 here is CASRDMGGRNYGYTF. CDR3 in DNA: TGTGCCAGCAGGGATATGGGGGGTCGAAACTATGGCTACACCTTC.

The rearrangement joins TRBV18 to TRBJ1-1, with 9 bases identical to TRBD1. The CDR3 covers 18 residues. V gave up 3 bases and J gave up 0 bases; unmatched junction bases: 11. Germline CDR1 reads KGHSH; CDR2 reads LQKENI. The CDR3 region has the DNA TGTGCCAGCTCACCTTCCCGGGACAGGGTGTCCATGAACACTGAAGCTTTCTTT. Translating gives CASSPSRDRVSMNTEAFF.

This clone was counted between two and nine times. CDR3 in amino acids: CASKGTGQETQYF. CDR3 bases: TGTGCCAGTAAGGGGACAGGGCAGGAGACCCAGTACTTC. The chain combines TRBV19 with TRBJ2-5, with 9 bases lining up with TRBD1. The CDR3 runs 13 residues. J gave up 5 bases and V 7 bases, and 5 bases lay outside the gene matches. In germline, CDR1 is LNHDA, CDR2 SQIVND (reference sequence).

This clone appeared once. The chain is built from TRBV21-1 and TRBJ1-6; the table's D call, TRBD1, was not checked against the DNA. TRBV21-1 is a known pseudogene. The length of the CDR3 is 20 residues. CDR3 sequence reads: CASSLSSVQGNEMLNSPLHF. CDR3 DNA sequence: TGTGCCAGCAGCCTTTCATCGGTACAGGGTAACGAGATGCTGAATTCACCCCTCCACTTT.

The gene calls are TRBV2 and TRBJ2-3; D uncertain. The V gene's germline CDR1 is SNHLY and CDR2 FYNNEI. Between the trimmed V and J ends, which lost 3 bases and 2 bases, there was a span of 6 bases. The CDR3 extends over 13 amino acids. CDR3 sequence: CASSDLSTDTQYF. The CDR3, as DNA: TGTGCCAGCAGTGATCTTTCCACAGATACGCAGTATTTT.

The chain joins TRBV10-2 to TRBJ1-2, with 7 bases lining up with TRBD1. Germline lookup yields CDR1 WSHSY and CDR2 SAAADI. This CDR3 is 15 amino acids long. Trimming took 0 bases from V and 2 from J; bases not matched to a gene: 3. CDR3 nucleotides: TGCGCCAGCAGTGAGTCCACAGGGGCGAACTATGGCTACACCTTC. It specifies CASSESTGANYGYTF.

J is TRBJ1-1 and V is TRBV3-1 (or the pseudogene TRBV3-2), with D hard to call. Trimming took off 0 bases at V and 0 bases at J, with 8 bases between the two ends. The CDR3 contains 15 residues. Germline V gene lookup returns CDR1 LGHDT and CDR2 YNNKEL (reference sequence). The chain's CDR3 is CASSQEGSMNTEAFF. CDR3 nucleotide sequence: TGTGCCAGCAGCCAAGAGGGCTCTATGAACACTGAAGCTTTCTTT.

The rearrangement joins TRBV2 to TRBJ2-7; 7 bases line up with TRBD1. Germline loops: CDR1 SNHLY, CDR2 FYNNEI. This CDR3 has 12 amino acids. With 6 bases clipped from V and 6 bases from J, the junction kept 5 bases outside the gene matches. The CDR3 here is CASSSTGAEQYV. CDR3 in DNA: TGTGCCAGCAGCTCAACAGGGGCCGAGCAGTACGTC.

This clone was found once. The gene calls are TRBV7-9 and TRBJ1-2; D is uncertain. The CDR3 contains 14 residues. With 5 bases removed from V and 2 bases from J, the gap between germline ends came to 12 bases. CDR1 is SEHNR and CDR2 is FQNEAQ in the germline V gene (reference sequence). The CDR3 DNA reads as TGTGCCAGCAGCGACTCGGAGGGAAACTATGGCTACACCTTC. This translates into CASSDSEGNYGYTF.

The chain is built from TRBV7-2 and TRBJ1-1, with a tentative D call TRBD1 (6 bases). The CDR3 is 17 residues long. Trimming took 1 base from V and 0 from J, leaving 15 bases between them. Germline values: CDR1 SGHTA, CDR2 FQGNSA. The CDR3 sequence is CASSLGGPGRVNTEAFF. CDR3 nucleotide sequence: TGTGCCAGCAGCTTAGGGGGGCCAGGGAGGGTGAACACTGAAGCTTTCTTT.

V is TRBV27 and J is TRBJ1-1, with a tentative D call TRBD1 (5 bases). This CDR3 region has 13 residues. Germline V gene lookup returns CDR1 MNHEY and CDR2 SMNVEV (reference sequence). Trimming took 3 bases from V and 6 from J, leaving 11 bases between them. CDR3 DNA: TGTGCCAGCAGTTTGCGGGGCGTCGCTGAAGCTTTCTTT. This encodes CASSLRGVAEAFF.

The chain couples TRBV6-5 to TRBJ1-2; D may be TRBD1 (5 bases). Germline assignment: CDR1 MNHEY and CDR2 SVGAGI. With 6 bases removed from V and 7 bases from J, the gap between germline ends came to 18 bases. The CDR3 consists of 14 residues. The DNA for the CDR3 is TGTGCCAGCAGCCTAGAAAAGGGGTCGTCTGGCTACACCTTC. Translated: CASSLEKGSSGYTF.

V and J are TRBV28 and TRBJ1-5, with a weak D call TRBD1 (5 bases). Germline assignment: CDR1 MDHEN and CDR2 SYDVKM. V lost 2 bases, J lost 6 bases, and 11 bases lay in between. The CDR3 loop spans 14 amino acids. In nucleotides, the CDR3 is TGTGCCAGCAGTTTACAAGTGGGGCGTCAGCCCCAGCATTTT. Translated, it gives CASSLQVGRQPQHF.

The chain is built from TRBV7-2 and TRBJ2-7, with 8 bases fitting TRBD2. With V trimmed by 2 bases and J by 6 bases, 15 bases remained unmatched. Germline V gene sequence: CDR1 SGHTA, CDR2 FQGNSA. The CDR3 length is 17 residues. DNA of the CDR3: TGTGCCAGCAGCTTACTCGCGGGGGGCCAGTATTTCTTCGAGCAGTACGTC. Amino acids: CASSLLAGGQYFFEQYV.

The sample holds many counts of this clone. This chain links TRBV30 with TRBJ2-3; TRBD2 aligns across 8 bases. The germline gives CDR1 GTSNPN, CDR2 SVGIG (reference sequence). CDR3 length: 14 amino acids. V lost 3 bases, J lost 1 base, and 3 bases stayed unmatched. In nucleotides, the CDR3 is TGTGCCTGGAGCATTAGCGGGGGCACAGATACGCAGTATTTT. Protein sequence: CAWSISGGTDTQYF.

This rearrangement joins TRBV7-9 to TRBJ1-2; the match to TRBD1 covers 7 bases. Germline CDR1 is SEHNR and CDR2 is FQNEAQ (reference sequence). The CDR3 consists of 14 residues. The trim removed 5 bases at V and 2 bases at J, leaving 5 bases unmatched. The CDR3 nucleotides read TGTGCCAGCAGCACGCGACAGGGCAACTATGGCTACACCTTC. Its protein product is CASSTRQGNYGYTF.

CDR3 in amino acids: CASSLSALVRETQYF. In DNA form, the CDR3 reads TGTGCCAGCAGTTTATCGGCCCTAGTCCGGGAGACCCAGTACTTC. The chain uses TRBV27 and TRBJ2-5, with D hard to call. The CDR3 consists of 15 residues. Deletions cut 0 bases from V and 5 bases from J, with 13 bases between. Germline V gene data show CDR1 as MNHEY and CDR2 as SMNVEV (reference sequence).

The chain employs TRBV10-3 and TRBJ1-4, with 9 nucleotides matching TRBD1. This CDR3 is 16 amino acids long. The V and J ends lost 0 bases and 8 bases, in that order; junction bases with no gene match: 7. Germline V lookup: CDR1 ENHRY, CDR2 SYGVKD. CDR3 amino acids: CAISESLGTGQEKLFF. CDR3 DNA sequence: TGTGCCATCAGTGAGTCGTTAGGGACAGGGCAAGAAAAACTGTTTTTT.

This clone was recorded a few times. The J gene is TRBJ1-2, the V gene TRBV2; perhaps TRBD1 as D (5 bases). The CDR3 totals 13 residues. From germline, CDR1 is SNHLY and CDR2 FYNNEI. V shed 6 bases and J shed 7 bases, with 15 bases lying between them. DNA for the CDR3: TGTGCCAGCAGCCAGGGACTCTCCGTTGGCTACACCTTC. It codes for CASSQGLSVGYTF.

This CDR3 is CASRFTGAEGYTF. CDR3 bases: TGTGCCAGCAGATTTACAGGGGCGGAGGGCTACACCTTC. The V and J genes are TRBV12-3 or TRBV12-4 and TRBJ1-2, with 7 nucleotides matching TRBD1. The CDR3 covers 13 residues. The V segment lost 6 bases and the J segment 8 bases; nucleotides outside the gene matches: 9.

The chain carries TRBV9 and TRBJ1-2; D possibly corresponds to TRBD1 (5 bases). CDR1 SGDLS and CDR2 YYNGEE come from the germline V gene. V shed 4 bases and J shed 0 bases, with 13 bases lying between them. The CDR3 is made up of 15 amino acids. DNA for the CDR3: TGTGCCAGCAGCATACAGGAGATAGCTAACTATGGCTACACCTTC. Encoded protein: CASSIQEIANYGYTF.

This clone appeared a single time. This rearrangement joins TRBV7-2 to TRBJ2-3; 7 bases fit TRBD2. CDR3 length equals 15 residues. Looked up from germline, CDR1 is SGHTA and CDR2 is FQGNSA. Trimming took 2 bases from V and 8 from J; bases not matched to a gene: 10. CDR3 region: CASSLYLGGSGTQYF. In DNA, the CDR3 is TGTGCCAGCAGCTTATATCTCGGGGGGTCGGGTACGCAGTATTTT. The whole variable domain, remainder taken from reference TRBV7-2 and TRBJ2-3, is GAGVSQSPSNKVTEKGKDVELRCDPISGHTALYWYRQSLGQGLEFLIYFQGNSAPDKSGLPSDRFSAERTGGSVSTLTIQRTQQEDSAVYLCASSLYLGGSGTQYFGPGTRLTVL.

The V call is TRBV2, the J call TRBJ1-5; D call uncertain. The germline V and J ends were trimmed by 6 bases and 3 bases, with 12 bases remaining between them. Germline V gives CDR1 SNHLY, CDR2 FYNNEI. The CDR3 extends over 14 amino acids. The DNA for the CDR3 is TGTGCCAGCAGCGTAGACAATGTCAATCAGCCCCAGCATTTT. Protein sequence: CASSVDNVNQPQHF. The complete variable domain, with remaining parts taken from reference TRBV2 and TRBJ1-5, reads EPEVTQTPSHQVTQMGQEVILRCVPISNHLYFYWYRQILGQKVEFLVSFYNNEISEKSEIFDDQFSVERPDGSNFTLKIRSTKLEDSAMYFCASSVDNVNQPQHFGDGTRLSIL.